This T cell receptor beta chain was sequenced in a study of blood T cell repertoires in COVID-19. Germline lookup yields CDR1 SGHRS and CDR2 YFSETQ. After removal of 4 bases from V and 8 bases from J, the junction contained 9 bases not matched to a gene. This CDR3 region has 16 residues. One Seattle source followed patients from active infection through their disease course. How the authors handled the data: Using reference gene primer amplification, nucleated cell counts were estimated. Sequencing was performed with immunoSEQ multiplex PCR; in TCRdb, only in-frame clones are kept and a portion is missing. The V and J calls and the clone size are those of that table, but D and trimming were determined from the DNA. This sample has 70,000 or so clones, with 75% to 90% found just once.

Sequenced sample: peripheral blood. The receptor was isolated from a man aged 40-50 years with COVID-19, enrolled during active disease. V usage is TRBV5-1 and J usage is TRBJ2-1; the match to TRBD2 covers 13 bases. The chain's CDR3 is CASSPTSGGAVDEQFF. The CDR3 region has the DNA TGCGCCAGCAGCCCAACTAGCGGGGGGGCCGTAGATGAGCAGTTCTTC. The full variable domain, rest sourced from reference TRBV5-1 and TRBJ2-1, is KAGVTQTPRYLIKTRGQQVTLSCSPISGHRSVSWYQQTPGQGLQFLFEYFSETQRNKGNFPGRFSGRQFSNSRSEMNVSTLELGDSALYLCASSPTSGGAVDEQFFGPGTRLTVL.